Sequencing of this T cell receptor (beta chain) was carried out in a study of long-term antiretroviral therapy in people with HIV (dated by TCRdb to 2021 to 2024). At the level of the whole study: The earliest samples were collected approximately a decade before the 2015 WHO recommendation for immediate ART, a period when ART was typically delayed until CD4 counts fell. From some 30 adults with confirmed HIV infection, the cohort provided fewer than 200 cryopreserved PBMC samples, gathered serially across a mean of approximately six years (range 1-12). About 35% of the 30 participants with HIV were female. A retrospective serial study tested whether changes in peripheral blood TRB repertoire composition and diversity were associated with ART initiation and durable HIV suppression. No cross-contamination during QIAcube processing was shown when test extractions of a monoclonal T-cell line were performed alongside some 33 polyclonal samples.

Inclusion was restricted to participants for whom at least one PBMC sample before ART initiation and at least two post-ART samples were available. All participants with HIV were treated in the United States of America. Before DNA extraction, cryopreserved samples of roughly 0.95-10 million PBMC were thawed and washed. At the time of the earliest PBMC sample, participants with HIV were aged between about 20 and 54 years. Each participant contributed PBMC samples from 1-4 timepoints before ART initiation and 2-8 timepoints after ART initiation, with a median of 7 samples. Serial HIV viral load, CD4+ T-cell count, ART history and demographic data were obtained for every participant. Genomic DNA was extracted from unsorted PBMC with a Qiagen kit on a QIAcube, with processing performed in batches of 12 samples. With regard to this clone: Its antigen specificity is not known. No much larger clonotype is one base removed from it; base qualities were not supplied.

Findings and caveats that apply to the study as a whole: The samples span the years 2004 to 2017, and the ART regimens used may be less effective than current regimens. Inferences about post-ART repertoire changes are limited because no data were available on ART adherence, viral resistance or therapy changes. Expanded TRB clones identified before ART initiation dominated the repertoire across all time points, though the dominance fluctuated and decreased in many PLHIV after ART. Because cell numbers in pre-ART samples were limited, unsorted PBMC were profiled instead of sorted CD4+ and CD8+ T cells. CDR3 length ranges in HIV repertoires were narrower than in controls, and network structure suggested an antigen-experienced repertoire with only a slight naive shift after ART. Starting ART was linked to a significant rise in TRB diversity, yet even after long-term ART the diversity remained significantly lower than in transplant donor controls. Owing to limited PBMC availability, only the TCR beta chain was sequenced, without alpha chain pairing.

The immunoSEQ hsTCRB v3.0 assay was used at survey level resolution to sequence the TRB variable region. TRB sequencing targeted a depth of roughly 35,000-50,000 T-cell genomes per sample. An Illumina MiSeq with a v3 150-cycle kit was used to sequence the pooled TRB libraries. Turning to the authors' computational methods: Repertoire analysis was run in R within a reproducible Nextflow workflow that covered QC, data transformation and analysis. LymphoSeq2, an R package for exploring AIRR-Seq data, was used to implement the custom analyses. Four samples that produced fewer than 5000 total TRB sequences were removed, so 150 to 200 HIV repertoires were analyzed. Among the roughly 180 retained HIV repertoires, some 59 were collected before ART initiation and some 130 after ART initiation. Repertoires were downsampled to 5000 TRB nucleotide sequences, with summary statistics averaged over 100 downsampling iterations. Only TRB sequences with CDR3 regions of at least seven amino acids were retained for analysis. Diversity was assessed using a clonality score derived from Shannon entropy and using the Gini coefficient. Repertoire networks linked the top 5000 CDR3 amino acid sequences whenever two sequences differed by an edit distance of one. Antigen specificity groups and MHC restriction were predicted for TRB CDR3 amino acid sequences with GLIPH2. CDR3 amino acid sequences were matched against VDJdb and McPAS-TCR to flag known CMV, EBV, HIV or tissue antigen associations. Pre-ART, post-ART and control groups were compared with Wilcoxon signed-rank tests and Holm-Bonferroni correction. As stored in TCRdb, this immuneACCESS dataset retains in-frame rearrangements with V and J assigned. A fraction of the clones does not appear; measured against another copy, unresolved V genes explain less than half of the discrepancy, and the remainder lacks a known reason. V and J calls and clone size are given by that table; D and trimming were obtained from the DNA. Within this sample are tens of thousands of clones, with roughly 84% of them counted one time only. In total, the top ten clones hold over 0.8% of the sample.

From cysteine to phenylalanine, the CDR3 is 15 amino acids long. Of the read, only the CDR3 DNA is kept; its 45 bases are in frame from base 1. CDR1 SGHTA and CDR2 FQGNSA are derived from the germline V gene. Clipping removes 0 bases from V and 3 bases from J, with 4 as the unmatched junction base count. The specimen comprised unsorted PBMCs, sampled 2 years after starting antiretroviral therapy. The origin of this receptor is a man aged 45-65 years with HIV. The chain couples TRBV7-2 to TRBJ1-2; the central 7 bases match TRBD1. The CDR3 region reads CASSLALTGDYGYTF. The DNA sequence follows: TGTGCCAGCAGCTTAGCGCTTACAGGGGACTATGGCTACACCTTC.